This is a list of T cell receptor beta chains from one sample in a study of control samples from healthy donors and cancer patients. The table came from immunoSEQ multiplex PCR; TCRdb's copy has only in-frame clones and leaves some out. There are some 120,000 clones in the sample; around 90% occur only once, and roughly 2.7% lies in the top ten. The sequencing sample was made of blood. These receptors all come from a man between 18 and 35 years old in good health. Both conserved end residues are part of each CDR3. Fields, in order: clone size, V gene, D gene, J gene, CDR3 DNA, CDR3 protein. The D gene is left open where the match is weak. Only part of the rows carry a size: once, few, many, or a class if the clone is expanded.

NA	TRBV10-3	NA	TRBJ1-1	TGTGCCATCAGTGAGGGGGGGGACACTGAAGCTTTCTTT	CAISEGGDTEAFF
NA	TRBV3-1/TRBV3-2	NA	TRBJ2-3	TGTGCCAGCAGCGGCCGAAACATTTACACAGATACGCAGTATTTT	CASSGRNIYTDTQYF
NA	TRBV11-2	NA	TRBJ1-3	TGTGCCAGCAGGTCAGCCCTCTGGGGAAACACCATATATTTT	CASRSALWGNTIYF
NA	TRBV5-5	NA	TRBJ2-1	TGTGCCAGCAGCTTGGATTCCTACAATGAGCAGTTCTTC	CASSLDSYNEQFF
NA	TRBV5-1	TRBD1	TRBJ1-2	TGCGCCAGCCGCCAGGGGGAGGAGGGCTACACCTTC	CASRQGEEGYTF
NA	TRBV4-1	TRBD1	TRBJ2-7	TGCGCCAGCAGCCATGGACAGGGGGCTTACGAGCAGTACTTC	CASSHGQGAYEQYF
NA	TRBV3-1/TRBV3-2	TRBD2	TRBJ2-1	TGTGCCAGCAGCCACCGACGACTAGCGGGGAGATACAATGAGCAGTTCTTC	CASSHRRLAGRYNEQFF
NA	TRBV28	NA	TRBJ2-4	TGTGCCAGCAGTCTGATGGCGAGGGGGTACTCAGTTGCGGTCAAAAACATTCAGTACTTC	CASSLMARGYSVAVKNIQYF
NA	TRBV6-2/TRBV6-3	NA	TRBJ2-1	TGTGCCAGCAGTTACATAGCCCAAAGCTCCTACAATGAGCAGTTCTTC	CASSYIAQSSYNEQFF
NA	TRBV28	NA	TRBJ2-5	TGTGCCAGCAGTCGCCGGGACGGCCTCCAAGAGACCCAGTACTTC	CASSRRDGLQETQYF
NA	TRBV5-1	NA	TRBJ2-3	TGCGCCAGCAGCTTGGCCCCCCTGACAGATACGCAGTATTTT	CASSLAPLTDTQYF
NA	TRBV23-1	NA	TRBJ1-3	TGCGCCAGCAGTCAAGGCCCCACCAGGTTTTCGTCTGGAAACACCATATATTTT	CASSQGPTRFSSGNTIYF
NA	TRBV2	NA	TRBJ1-3	TGTGCCAGCAGTGGGTACGCCGGGGTTGACACCATATATTTT	CASSGYAGVDTIYF
NA	TRBV5-4	NA	TRBJ1-2	TGTGTCAGCAGCTTGGGAGGGGATGGGCCTTCACAAGGAGGCTACACCTTC	CVSSLGGDGPSQGGYTF
NA	TRBV11-2	NA	TRBJ1-4	TGTGCCAGCAGCTTAGTAGGGTCCAGGTCTAATGAAAAACTGTTTTTT	CASSLVGSRSNEKLFF
NA	TRBV28	TRBD2	TRBJ2-2	TGTGCCAGCAGTTTATCGTCTAGCGGGGGGGTCGGGGAGCTGTTTTTT	CASSLSSSGGVGELFF
few	TRBV6-2/TRBV6-3	NA	TRBJ2-3	TGTGCCAGCAGTTACGACAGGGTAGCGGACCTCACAGATACGCAGTATTTT	CASSYDRVADLTDTQYF
NA	TRBV5-4	NA	TRBJ2-6	TGTGCCAGCAGCTCGGTGACAGGCCGGACTGGGGCCAACGTCCTGACTTTC	CASSSVTGRTGANVLTF
few	TRBV2	NA	TRBJ2-3	TGTGCCAGCAGTGAGAGGAGGGGGGATACGCAGTATTTT	CASSERRGDTQYF
NA	TRBV3-1/TRBV3-2	TRBD1	TRBJ1-1	TGTGCCAGCAGCCCCGGGACAGGGCAGTGGACTGAAGCTTTCTTT	CASSPGTGQWTEAFF
NA	TRBV12-3/TRBV12-4	TRBD1	TRBJ1-1	TGTGCCAGCAGTTTTCAGGGGGCGCTTGAAGCTTTCTTT	CASSFQGALEAFF
NA	TRBV30	NA	TRBJ2-3	TGTGCCTGGAGCCTGGGTGGGGTAGCAGCAGATACGCAGTATTTT	CAWSLGGVAADTQYF
NA	TRBV27	NA	TRBJ2-7	TGTGCCAGCAGTTTATCCTTCAGAGATCCAACCTACGAGCAGTACTTC	CASSLSFRDPTYEQYF
NA	TRBV4-1	NA	TRBJ1-5	TGCGCCAGCAGCCAAAACGCTTTTAATCAGCCCCAGCATTTT	CASSQNAFNQPQHF
NA	TRBV28	NA	TRBJ1-3	TGTGCCAGCAGTGCATCGACACAGGGAGTCGGAAACACCATATATTTT	CASSASTQGVGNTIYF
NA	TRBV14	NA	TRBJ2-7	TGTGCCAGCAGCGAAGTAGGGGGGCCCGAGCAGTACTTC	CASSEVGGPEQYF
NA	TRBV3-1/TRBV3-2	NA	TRBJ1-4	TGTGCCAGCAGCCCCGCCTCGGGAGCTGCTAATGAAAAACTGTTTTTT	CASSPASGAANEKLFF
once	TRBV11-3	NA	TRBJ1-3	TGTGCCAGCAGCTTGGAGGGCAGTGGACCTGGAAACACCATATATTTT	CASSLEGSGPGNTIYF
NA	TRBV2	NA	TRBJ1-1	TGTGCCAGCAGTGATTGGAGTTCCAACACTGAAGCTTTCTTT	CASSDWSSNTEAFF
once	TRBV7-8	TRBD2	TRBJ2-5	TGTGCCAGCAGCCCACTAGCGGGGGGGTTCCAAGAGACCCAGTACTTC	CASSPLAGGFQETQYF
NA	TRBV3-1/TRBV3-2	NA	TRBJ2-7	TGTGCCAGCAGCCAAGTATCGGGGGCCGACGAGCAGTACTTC	CASSQVSGADEQYF
NA	TRBV5-1	TRBD1	TRBJ2-7	TGCGCCAGCAGCCCCACCGGGACAGCTAACTACGAGCAGTACTTC	CASSPTGTANYEQYF
NA	TRBV20-1	NA	TRBJ2-3	TGCAGTGCTAGTCCCGAGAGTTACACAGATACGCAGTATTTT	CSASPESYTDTQYF
NA	TRBV6-5	NA	TRBJ1-1	TGTGCCAGCTCACCAATGAACACTGAAGCTTTCTTT	CASSPMNTEAFF
NA	TRBV4-2	TRBD1	TRBJ1-1	TGTGCCAGCAGCCAACCGACAGGGGGTTCGACGCCCAAAGCTTTCTTT	CASSQPTGGSTPKAFF
NA	TRBV6-5	NA	TRBJ2-1	TGTGCCAGCACTCGGACTAGGGGGGGTTACAATGAGCAGTTCTTC	CASTRTRGGYNEQFF
NA	TRBV27	NA	TRBJ1-5	TGTGCCAGCAGTCCACGGTTTAGCAATCAGCCCCAGCATTTT	CASSPRFSNQPQHF
NA	TRBV4-3	NA	TRBJ2-5	TGCGCCAGCAGCCAAGAATTCGCGGGGGAGACCCAGTACTTC	CASSQEFAGETQYF
NA	TRBV3-1/TRBV3-2	NA	TRBJ2-1	TGTGCCAGCAGCCCCTCGAGGGGGGGCGGAAATGAGCAGTTCTTC	CASSPSRGGGNEQFF
NA	TRBV11-2	TRBD1	TRBJ1-1	TGTGCCAGCAGCTTGGGACAGGGGAACACTGAAGCTTTCTTT	CASSLGQGNTEAFF
NA	TRBV28	TRBD2	TRBJ2-5	TGTGCCAGCAGTTTCAGCGGGACTAGCTTCACCCAGTACTTC	CASSFSGTSFTQYF
NA	TRBV7-2	NA	TRBJ1-2	TGTGCCAGCAGCCCTCGACAGCTAGTTAATGGCTACACCTTC	CASSPRQLVNGYTF
once	TRBV12-3/TRBV12-4	NA	TRBJ2-5	TGTGCCAGCAGCCTGGAACAAGAGACCCAGTACTTC	CASSLEQETQYF
NA	TRBV7-2	NA	TRBJ1-5	TGTGCCAGCAGCTTAGACAGGGAAAGGAGCAATCAGCCCCAGCATTTT	CASSLDRERSNQPQHF
NA	TRBV3-1/TRBV3-2	NA	TRBJ2-3	TGTGCCAGCAGGGGGGAAGAGATCACAGATACGCAGTATTTT	CASRGEEITDTQYF
many	TRBV20-1	NA	TRBJ2-1	TGCAGTGCTAGTGAGGGGCACAATGAGCAGTTCTTC	CSASEGHNEQFF
NA	TRBV7-9	NA	TRBJ1-5	TGTGCCAGCAGCTCAACCGGGGTTAATCAGCCCCAGCATTTT	CASSSTGVNQPQHF
NA	TRBV9	TRBD2	TRBJ2-7	TGTGCCAGCAGCGTAGGCTTAGCGGGGGGGTTCCACGAGCAGTACTTC	CASSVGLAGGFHEQYF
once	TRBV5-4	NA	TRBJ2-3	TGTGCCAGCAGCCTAGATCCAGATACGCAGTATTTT	CASSLDPDTQYF
NA	TRBV9	NA	TRBJ1-1	TGTGCCAGCAGCGTAGTGGGGGGCGCCGGGCTGAACACTGAAGCTTTCTTT	CASSVVGGAGLNTEAFF
NA	TRBV5-6	NA	TRBJ1-3	TGTGCCAGCAGCTTGGAGTCAGGGTACGGAAACACCATATATTTT	CASSLESGYGNTIYF
NA	TRBV5-5	TRBD2	TRBJ2-1	TGTGCCAGCAGCTTGCGACTAGCGGCTGGATCGCAGTTCTTC	CASSLRLAAGSQFF
NA	TRBV15	NA	TRBJ1-5	TGTGCCACCAGCAGAGCACGGTCAGGGGGCAATCAGCCCCAGCATTTT	CATSRARSGGNQPQHF
NA	TRBV28	TRBD1	TRBJ1-1	TGTGCCAGCAGTTTCCTGACAGGGATCACTGAAGCTTTCTTT	CASSFLTGITEAFF
NA	TRBV7-8	NA	TRBJ1-3	TGTGCCAGCAGCTTAGTTGGCGTCATTTCTGGAAACACCATATATTTT	CASSLVGVISGNTIYF
NA	TRBV7-2	NA	TRBJ1-1	TGTGCCAGCAGCTTAGTGGCAGGGGAGGTCACTGAAGCTTTCTTT	CASSLVAGEVTEAFF